These 27 T cell receptor beta chains share one sample of origin, sequenced in a study of blood T cell repertoires in COVID-19. Using immunoSEQ multiplex PCR, the repertoire was profiled, and TCRdb retains in-frame clones only, with some absent. Of about 180,000 clones in the sample, about 85% were seen once. Sequences were obtained from peripheral blood. These receptors were obtained from a woman aged 25 to 39 with active or convalescent COVID-19.

This sequence joins TRBV5-1 and TRBJ1-4; 9 bases map to TRBD1. CDR1 is SGHRS and CDR2 is YFSETQ in the germline V gene. The CDR3 loop spans 15 amino acids. The ends lost 3 bases at V and 1 base at J; junction bases unmatched: 1. This CDR3 is CASSSDRGTNEKLFF. The CDR3 nucleotides are TGCGCCAGCAGCTCGGACAGGGGAACTAATGAAAAACTGTTTTTT.

In its sample, this clone was seen once. The chain joins TRBV5-6 to TRBJ1-1; 7 bases fit TRBD1. CDR1 and CDR2 from the germline V gene are SGHDT and YYEEEE. Trimming took 5 bases from V and 6 from J; bases not matched to a gene: 10. This CDR3 has 14 residues. CDR3 nucleotides: TGTGCCAGCAGTTCCCAGGGGGATCTCGCTGAAGCTTTCTTT. This codes for CASSSQGDLAEAFF.

A word on this clone: Different DNA sequences within this sample yield the same CDR3. V usage is TRBV4-1 and J usage is TRBJ2-7, with 8 nucleotides matching TRBD2. The CDR3 covers 16 residues. The germline V gene encodes CDR1 MGHRA and CDR2 YSYEKL. J was trimmed by 4 bases and V by 1 base; bases with no gene match: 9. CDR3 coding DNA: TGCGCCAGCAGCCAAGCGGGGGGGCTAGTGGGGTACGAGCAGTACTTC. Protein sequence: CASSQAGGLVGYEQYF.

The chain employs TRBV7-2 and TRBJ1-2; 9 bases map to TRBD1. Germline-derived CDR1 and CDR2 are SGHTA and FQGNSA. The V and J ends lost 3 bases and 5 bases, in that order; junction bases with no gene match: 7. CDR3 length: 15 residues. Here the CDR3 reads CASSFGTGTLYGYTF. In nucleotides, the CDR3 is TGTGCCAGCAGCTTCGGGACAGGGACCCTTTATGGCTACACCTTC. The whole variable domain, filled in from reference TRBV7-2 and TRBJ1-2, reads GAGVSQSPSNKVTEKGKDVELRCDPISGHTALYWYRQSLGQGLEFLIYFQGNSAPDKSGLPSDRFSAERTGGSVSTLTIQRTQQEDSAVYLCASSFGTGTLYGYTFGSGTRLTVV.

The chain combines TRBV19 with TRBJ1-2; D remains unclear. Trimming shortened V by 6 bases and J by 2 bases, and 4 bases separated the two germline ends. This CDR3 has 11 amino acids. From germline, CDR1 is LNHDA and CDR2 SQIVND (reference sequence). The CDR3 DNA reads as TGTGCCAGTAGCAGAAACTATGGCTACACCTTC. Translated: CASSRNYGYTF.

V and J are TRBV28 and TRBJ1-6; 8 bases fit TRBD1. The J segment lost 9 bases and the V segment lost 10 bases, leaving 5 bases of the junction unmatched. Germline V gene lookup returns CDR1 MDHEN and CDR2 SYDVKM. This CDR3 is 12 amino acids long. The CDR3 nucleotides read TGTGCCAACCAAGGACAGGGTTCACCCCTCCACTTT. Its protein is CANQGQGSPLHF.

This clone was seen more than once but under ten times. The CDR3 DNA reads TGCAGCGTTGATTCTCGGGGGGCGGGTGGCTACACCTTC. Residues: CSVDSRGAGGYTF. The rearrangement joins TRBV29-1 to TRBJ1-2; a weak D match, TRBD1 (6 bases). Germline V gene sequence: CDR1 SQVTM, CDR2 ANQGSEA. Trimming took off 3 bases at V and 7 bases at J, with 15 bases between the two ends. CDR3 size: 13 residues.

The V gene is TRBV13, the J gene TRBJ1-1; D is unclear. Trimming pared 4 bases from V and 4 bases from J, leaving 16 bases between. The V gene's germline CDR1 is PRHDT and CDR2 FYEKMQ (reference sequence). The CDR3 loop spans 15 amino acids. The CDR3 region is CASSSQAGEGTEAFF. The CDR3, as DNA: TGTGCCAGCAGCTCCCAAGCCGGGGAGGGCACTGAAGCTTTCTTT.

This clone is judged medium-sized. The rearrangement uses TRBV6-4 and TRBJ2-7, with 9 positions matching TRBD2. This CDR3 is 14 amino acids long. V lost 7 bases, J lost 1 base, and 5 bases stayed unmatched. The V gene's germline CDR1 is MRHNA and CDR2 SNTAGT. The CDR3 loop is CASTISGSSYEQYF. The CDR3 nucleotides are TGTGCCAGCACCATTAGCGGGAGTTCCTACGAGCAGTACTTC.

The chain has TRBV2 and TRBJ2-1; D uncertain. V lost 7 bases to trimming and J lost 0 bases, with 10 bases between them. The CDR3 totals 14 residues. Germline assignment: CDR1 SNHLY and CDR2 FYNNEI. The CDR3 loop is CASNLLSSYNEQFF. CDR3 sequence (DNA): TGTGCCAGCAACCTCCTGAGCTCCTACAATGAGCAGTTCTTC.

The chain links TRBV19 to TRBJ2-5; D possibly corresponds to TRBD1 (7 bases). V was cut by 2 bases and J by 5 bases, with 15 bases left in between. In germline, CDR1 is LNHDA, CDR2 SQIVND (reference sequence). This CDR3 region has 15 residues. This chain's CDR3 is CASSIWQGGLETQYF. The CDR3 nucleotides read TGTGCCAGTAGTATATGGCAGGGGGGCCTCGAGACCCAGTACTTC.

The chain employs TRBV11-2 and TRBJ2-7; the match to TRBD2 covers 9 bases. The V and J ends lost 5 bases and 1 base, in that order; junction bases with no gene match: 9. Germline values: CDR1 SGHAT, CDR2 FQNNGV. The CDR3 has 16 amino acids. The CDR3 bases are TGTGCCAGCAGCACAGGCGCTAGCGGGGTTTCCTACGAGCAGTACTTC. It encodes CASSTGASGVSYEQYF.

The V and J genes are TRBV14 and TRBJ1-4; no firm D call. This CDR3 has 12 amino acids. V was clipped by 2 bases and J by 8 bases, with 6 bases between them. Germline CDR1 and CDR2: SGHDN and FVKESK. The CDR3 loop is CASSQSREKLFF. Written as DNA, the CDR3 is TGTGCCAGCAGCCAATCGCGGGAAAAACTGTTTTTT.

V gene TRBV5-6 combines with J gene TRBJ1-6; 9 positions match TRBD1. V lost 3 bases to trimming and J lost 5 bases; unmatched junction nucleotides: 6. The CDR3 totals 16 residues. Germline loops: CDR1 SGHDT, CDR2 YYEEEE. The chain's CDR3 is CASSYRGTGHNSPLHF. The CDR3 DNA sequence: TGTGCCAGCAGCTACCGCGGGACAGGGCATAATTCACCCCTCCACTTT.

CDR3 nucleotides: TGTGCCAGCAGTATAAGTAGCGGGGGGGAGACCCAGTACTTC. It is translated as CASSISSGGETQYF. The rearrangement joins TRBV7-2 to TRBJ2-5, with 10 bases that match TRBD2. From germline, CDR1 is SGHTA and CDR2 FQGNSA. V lost 6 bases, J lost 5 bases, and 6 bases stayed unmatched. The CDR3 has 14 amino acids.

CDR3 region: CASSTRQGRPETQYF. The CDR3 region has the DNA TGTGCCAGCAGCACCAGACAGGGGAGGCCAGAGACCCAGTACTTC. V usage is TRBV11-2 and J usage is TRBJ2-5; 8 bases are a match to TRBD1. V gave up 5 bases and J gave up 4 bases; unmatched junction bases: 9. Germline CDR1 SGHAT, CDR2 FQNNGV. This CDR3 is 15 amino acids long.

This chain links TRBV5-6 with TRBJ1-3; no clear D. Germline V gene data show CDR1 as SGHDT and CDR2 as YYEEEE. The CDR3 sequence is 13 residues long. V shed 6 bases and J shed 3 bases, with 10 bases lying between them. In DNA form, the CDR3 reads TGTGCCAGCAACTTACCCGGTGGAAACACCATATATTTT. It yields the protein CASNLPGGNTIYF.

The gene calls are TRBV10-3 and TRBJ1-2; 12 nucleotides line up with TRBD1. The V gene end was trimmed by 4 bases and the J gene end by 7 bases; junction bases not matched to a gene: 7. In germline, CDR1 is ENHRY, CDR2 SYGVKD. CDR3 length equals 15 residues. The DNA of the CDR3 is TGTGCCATCAGTGGATCGGGACAGGGGGCTTCTGGCTACACCTTC. It is translated as CAISGSGQGASGYTF.

The table lists this clone with a count of one. The chain has TRBV3-1 (or the pseudogene TRBV3-2) and TRBJ2-3, with 10 bases identical to TRBD2. The germline gives CDR1 LGHDT, CDR2 YNNKEL (reference sequence). This CDR3 contains 16 residues. Trimming took 6 bases from V and 2 from J; bases not matched to a gene: 8. CDR3: CASSYGTSVATDTQYF. The DNA of the CDR3 is TGTGCCAGCAGTTACGGGACTAGCGTAGCCACAGATACGCAGTATTTT.

As for this clone: Other nucleotide sequences from this sample produce the same CDR3. The chain is built from TRBV18 and TRBJ1-6; 8 bases align to TRBD1. Germline loops: CDR1 KGHSH, CDR2 LQKENI. Unmatched junction bases numbered 8, after V lost 6 bases and J lost 10 bases. The CDR3 runs 14 residues. The CDR3, as DNA: TGTGCCAGCTCGCTGGACAGGGAGAACTCACCCCTCCACTTT. Translation gives CASSLDRENSPLHF.

The genes are TRBV5-4 and TRBJ2-2; 8 bases are a match to TRBD2. Germline-derived CDR1 and CDR2 are SGHNT and YYREEE (reference sequence). V was clipped by 2 bases and J by 3 bases; unmatched bases: 3. The CDR3 has 15 amino acids. The CDR3 nucleotides are TGTGCCAGCAGCTTTGGGACTAGGGACACCGGGGAGCTGTTTTTT. Protein product: CASSFGTRDTGELFF.

Here the CDR3 DNA reads TGTGCCACCAGCAGAGCCCTGGGACAGGGCACCGGGGAGCTGTTTTTT. This codes for CATSRALGQGTGELFF. This sequence joins TRBV15 and TRBJ2-2, with 9 bases fitting TRBD1. Germline V gives CDR1 LNHNV, CDR2 YYDKDF (reference sequence). The CDR3 contains 16 residues. Trimming removed 1 base from V and 4 bases from J; junction bases left unmatched: 4.

The chain joins TRBV6-5 to TRBJ1-1, with a possible D match to TRBD1 (6 bases). Trimming pared 3 bases from V and 5 bases from J, leaving 13 bases between. The CDR3 covers 14 residues. Germline V gives CDR1 MNHEY, CDR2 SVGAGI. CDR3: CASSYGRGMTEAFF. CDR3 nucleotide sequence: TGTGCCAGCAGTTATGGCAGGGGAATGACTGAAGCTTTCTTT.

The rearrangement links TRBV19 to TRBJ2-7; 9 bases align to TRBD1. The CDR3 has 14 residues. Germline CDR1 LNHDA, CDR2 SQIVND (reference sequence). V dropped 9 bases and J dropped 3; count of bases not matched to a gene: 9. The CDR3, as DNA: TGTGCCAGCTCGGGACAGGGCGATTTCTACGAGCAGTACTTC. The encoded protein is CASSGQGDFYEQYF.

V usage is TRBV7-2 and J usage is TRBJ1-6; the D gene is possibly TRBD1 (5 bases). Germline V gives CDR1 SGHTA, CDR2 FQGNSA. This CDR3 region has 15 residues. The V gene lost 7 bases and the J gene lost 5 bases, with 15 bases spanning the gap. CDR3 amino acids: CASNRWGGNNSPLHF. Written as DNA, the CDR3 is TGTGCCAGCAACCGGTGGGGGGGAAATAATTCACCCCTCCACTTT.

The CDR3 protein is CASSPGQGRYYGYTF. CDR3 in DNA: TGTGCCAGCAGCCCCGGACAGGGGAGGTACTATGGCTACACCTTC. The chain links TRBV7-2 to TRBJ1-2, with 9 bases lining up with TRBD1. V trimming: 5 bases; J trimming: 3 bases; junction bases outside the gene matches: 7. CDR1 is SGHTA, CDR2 FQGNSA, per germline. The CDR3 is made up of 15 amino acids.

The V call is TRBV21-1, the J call TRBJ1-2; TRBD1 was called by the table and not checked on the DNA. TRBV21-1 is reported as a pseudogene. The CDR3 is made up of 15 amino acids. CDR3 sequence: CASMQATGGAGGYTF. The CDR3 DNA reads TGTGCCAGCATGCAAGCGACAGGGGGCGCAGGTGGCTACACCTTC.